The 27 T cell receptor beta chains below come from one sample, sequenced in a study of neoadjuvant nivolumab and ipilimumab in lung cancer (dated by TCRdb to about 2020). Interpreted using the paper, the time point label stands for: at surgical resection after neoadjuvant nivolumab +/- ipilimumab. The protocol used for the library was the immunoSEQ multiplex PCR assay. Held by TCRdb, this immuneACCESS table contains in-frame sequences only and omits some clones. Under half of the omission traces to an unresolved V gene where checked; the cause of the rest is unknown. This sample comprises about 25,000 clones, roughly four fifths of them detected only once. About 8.6% of the sample comes from the top ten. Here the sequenced sample was tumor tissue, taken after neoadjuvant nivolumab, alone or with ipilimumab, at or shortly before surgery. These receptors were taken from an adult with non-small cell lung cancer.

This clone appeared a few times. V and J are TRBV11-3 and TRBJ2-7; the match to TRBD1 covers 10 bases. Looked up from germline, CDR1 is SGHNT and CDR2 is YENEEA. CDR3 length equals 15 residues. V was clipped by 2 bases and J by 3 bases; unmatched bases: 4. CDR3: CASSLKTGGNYEQYF. The CDR3 DNA follows: TGTGCCAGCAGCTTAAAGACAGGGGGCAACTACGAGCAGTACTTC.

This clone has a single count. J is TRBJ2-3 and V is TRBV10-3; maybe TRBD2 (6 bases). The germline CDR1 and CDR2 sequences are ENHRY and SYGVKD. This CDR3 comprises 14 residues. With 2 bases removed from V and 4 bases from J, the gap between germline ends came to 10 bases. Here the CDR3 reads CAISEMEGSDTQYF. DNA for the CDR3: TGTGCCATCAGTGAGATGGAGGGATCAGATACGCAGTATTTT.

The chain links TRBV11-2 to TRBJ2-7, with 7 bases fitting TRBD2. V was pared by 1 base and J by 1 base, with 4 bases of the junction left unmatched. This CDR3 spans 15 amino acids. Germline V gives CDR1 SGHAT, CDR2 FQNNGV. CDR3 in DNA: TGTGCCAGCAGCTTAGTGGCGGGAGAGTCCTACGAGCAGTACTTC. Residues: CASSLVAGESYEQYF.

The chain carries TRBV7-9 and TRBJ1-1; the D is unclear. Between the trimmed V and J ends, which lost 2 bases and 1 base, there was a span of 5 bases. Germline assignment: CDR1 SEHNR and CDR2 FQNEAQ (reference sequence). There are 13 residues in the CDR3. The DNA for the CDR3 is TGTGCCAGCAGCTTACTAGGGAACACTGAAGCTTTCTTT. It is translated as CASSLLGNTEAFF.

The chain is built from TRBV11-2 and TRBJ2-7, with D possibly matching TRBD1 (6 bases). The CDR3 sequence is 15 residues long. Between the trimmed V and J ends, which lost 0 bases and 0 bases, there was a span of 9 bases. CDR1 and CDR2 from the germline V gene are SGHAT and FQNNGV. The CDR3 DNA reads TGTGCCAGCAGCTTAGAGTGGACAGTCTCCTACGAGCAGTACTTC. The encoded protein is CASSLEWTVSYEQYF.

CDR3 amino acids: CASSLDRDTQYF. The DNA for the CDR3 is TGCGCCAGCAGCCTAGACAGGGATACGCAGTATTTT. The V gene is TRBV5-1, the J gene TRBJ2-3; D possibly corresponds to TRBD1 (6 bases). This CDR3 spans 12 amino acids. V dropped 4 bases and J dropped 6 bases, with 9 bases sitting between them. CDR1 and CDR2 from the germline V gene are SGHRS and YFSETQ.

This clone was seen only once. J is TRBJ1-5 and V is TRBV18; a weak D match, TRBD1 (6 bases). With 2 bases removed from V and 1 base from J, the gap between germline ends came to 12 bases. This CDR3 is built from 16 residues. CDR1 and CDR2 from the germline V gene are KGHSH and LQKENI. CDR3 nucleotides: TGTGCCAGCTCACCAGGGCGGGGGCAGAGCAATCAGCCCCAGCATTTT. Its translation: CASSPGRGQSNQPQHF.

This chain uses TRBV27 with TRBJ2-2; 7 nucleotides agree with TRBD1. CDR1 and CDR2 from the germline V gene are MNHEY and SMNVEV (reference sequence). This CDR3 is 14 amino acids long. With 6 bases clipped from V and 5 bases from J, the junction kept 6 bases outside the gene matches. The CDR3 sequence is CASRDRSLTGELFF. The CDR3 bases are TGTGCCAGCAGGGACAGGTCTCTTACCGGGGAGCTGTTTTTT.

The V gene is TRBV5-6, the J gene TRBJ1-2; the D is unclear. The germline V and J ends were trimmed by 2 bases and 4 bases, with 6 bases remaining between them. The length of the CDR3 is 12 residues. Looked up from germline, CDR1 is SGHDT and CDR2 is YYEEEE. The CDR3 region is CASSFGSYGYTF. The CDR3 coding sequence is TGTGCCAGCAGCTTCGGCAGCTATGGCTACACCTTC.

The gene calls are TRBV5-1 and TRBJ1-4, with D uncertain. Looked up from germline, CDR1 is SGHRS and CDR2 is YFSETQ. CDR3 length equals 15 residues. Trimming removed 7 bases at V and 6 bases at J, with 19 bases between. DNA for the CDR3: TGCGCCAGCTCCCTAACGGGTGGGGATTATGAAAAACTGTTTTTT. Protein sequence: CASSLTGGDYEKLFF.

V is TRBV13 and J is TRBJ2-1; 7 bases are shared with TRBD2. This CDR3 is 15 amino acids long. Germline CDR1 and CDR2: PRHDT and FYEKMQ (reference sequence). V lost 5 bases and J lost 2; bases outside the gene matches: 6. The CDR3 here is CASSPASGAYNEQFF. The CDR3 DNA is TGTGCCAGCAGCCCGGCTAGCGGAGCCTACAATGAGCAGTTCTTC.

The rearrangement links TRBV5-6 to TRBJ2-1, with D hard to call. Trimming took off 3 bases at V and 2 bases at J, with 12 bases between the two ends. Germline-derived CDR1 and CDR2 are SGHDT and YYEEEE. CDR3 size: 15 residues. Here the CDR3 DNA reads TGTGCCAGCAGCTGGAATTGGGGAACCTACAATGAGCAGTTCTTC. Translating it yields CASSWNWGTYNEQFF.

The chain uses TRBV30 and TRBJ1-2; D remains unclear. V lost 0 bases and J lost 5, with 10 bases in between. This CDR3 is 13 amino acids long. Germline lookup yields CDR1 GTSNPN and CDR2 SVGIG (reference sequence). The CDR3 DNA reads TGTGCCTGGAGTGTAACTCTGAGTTATGGCTACACCTTC. The encoded protein is CAWSVTLSYGYTF.

CDR3 loop: CASSTDRGPYQPQHF. The CDR3, as DNA: TGTGCCAGTAGTACGGACAGGGGGCCCTATCAGCCCCAGCATTTT. The rearrangement joins TRBV19 to TRBJ1-5; 11 bases agree with TRBD1. Losses at the gene ends were 4 bases for V and 5 bases for J; bases not matched to a gene: 4. The CDR3 contains 15 residues. Germline CDR1 reads LNHDA; CDR2 reads SQIVND (reference sequence). Using reference TRBV19 and TRBJ1-5 for the parts outside the CDR3, the full variable domain is DGGITQSPKYLFRKEGQNVTLSCEQNLNHDAMYWYRQDPGQGLRLIYYSQIVNDFQKGDIAEGYSVSREKKESFPLTVTSAQKNPTAFYLCASSTDRGPYQPQHFGDGTRLSIL.

The chain couples TRBV5-1 to TRBJ1-2; D might be TRBD1 (5 bases). V was shortened by 4 bases and J by 14 bases, with 18 bases between the two germline ends. Germline-derived CDR1 and CDR2 are SGHRS and YFSETQ. The CDR3 has 12 residues. The CDR3 nucleotides are TGCGCCAGCAGCAGAGACGGGAAGGGGTGTACCTTC. Its translation is CASSRDGKGCTF.

This chain connects TRBV29-1 to TRBJ1-5; D gene unclear. The V end was cut by 4 bases, the J end by 3 bases, with 7 bases between. This CDR3 contains 12 residues. Germline V gene sequence: CDR1 SQVTM, CDR2 ANQGSEA. The CDR3 region has the DNA TGCAGCGTTGGAAGAGACAATCAGCCCCAGCATTTT. This encodes CSVGRDNQPQHF.

CDR3 sequence (DNA): TGTGCCAGCAGTGAATGGTTGGCTAGCAATCAGCCCCAGCATTTT. Translated: CASSEWLASNQPQHF. This chain joins TRBV6-1 and TRBJ1-5; D gene uncertain. The CDR3 extends over 15 amino acids. V was pared by 2 bases and J by 0 bases, with 8 bases between. Germline CDR1 reads MNHNS; CDR2 reads SASEGT.

This clone was recorded a few times. This chain connects TRBV10-2 to TRBJ1-5; D ambiguous. There are 15 residues in the CDR3. Germline CDR1 WSHSY, CDR2 SAAADI. Trimming left V 5 bases short and J 7 bases short, with 18 bases between. The CDR3 region is CASSPGDILGQPQHF. The CDR3 DNA is TGCGCCAGCAGTCCCGGTGACATTTTGGGGCAGCCCCAGCATTTT.

The table lists this clone with a few counts. The rearrangement uses TRBV30 and TRBJ2-6; D is undetermined. The CDR3 loop spans 15 amino acids. Per the germline V gene, CDR1 is GTSNPN and CDR2 is SVGIG (reference sequence). The V gene lost 0 bases and the J gene lost 0 bases, with 6 bases spanning the gap. The CDR3: CAWSVYGSGANVLTF. The CDR3, as DNA: TGTGCCTGGAGTGTATACGGCTCTGGGGCCAACGTCCTGACTTTC. The variable domain in full, completed from reference TRBV30 and TRBJ2-6, reads SQTIHQWPATLVQPVGSPLSLECTVEGTSNPNLYWYRQAAGRGLQLLFYSVGIGQISSEVPQNLSASRPQDRQFILSSKKLLLSDSGFYLCAWSVYGSGANVLTFGAGSRLTVL.

This clone was detected only once. This chain links TRBV30 with TRBJ2-1; 7 bases align to TRBD1. The CDR3 consists of 15 residues. Trimming took 3 bases from V and 4 from J; bases not matched to a gene: 9. Looked up from germline, CDR1 is GTSNPN and CDR2 is SVGIG (reference sequence). The CDR3 DNA follows: TGTGCCTGGAGGCCACAGGGGTACGTATACAATGAGCAGTTCTTC. It encodes CAWRPQGYVYNEQFF.

This chain uses TRBV2 with TRBJ2-7; 7 nucleotides line up with TRBD1. In germline, CDR1 is SNHLY, CDR2 FYNNEI. The CDR3 is 13 residues long. V trimming: 4 bases; J trimming: 2 bases; junction bases outside the gene matches: 2. The CDR3, as DNA: TGTGCCAGCAGTGCGGGACAGCCCTACGAGCAGTACTTC. The encoded protein is CASSAGQPYEQYF.

The chain is built from TRBV18 and TRBJ2-3; 8 nucleotides agree with TRBD1. The V gene end was trimmed by 3 bases and the J gene end by 0 bases; junction bases not matched to a gene: 8. The germline CDR1 and CDR2 sequences are KGHSH and LQKENI. This CDR3 region has 17 residues. The CDR3 region has the DNA TGTGCCAGCTCACCCCCCGGACAGGGCTACAGCACAGATACGCAGTATTTT. It translates to CASSPPGQGYSTDTQYF.

This clone was counted between two and nine times. This sequence joins TRBV29-1 and TRBJ2-7, with 10 bases matching TRBD2. This CDR3 is 15 amino acids long. The junction had 9 bases not matched to a gene; V was cut back by 3 bases and J by 4 bases. Germline CDR1 and CDR2: SQVTM and ANQGSEA. This CDR3 reads CSVEPLAGEEYEQYF. The CDR3 DNA reads as TGCAGCGTTGAGCCCCTAGCGGGAGAGGAATACGAGCAGTACTTC.

This clone was seen a few times. V gene TRBV30 combines with J gene TRBJ2-2; no firm D call. Trimming took 2 bases from V and 3 from J, leaving 7 bases between them. Germline V CDR1 and CDR2: GTSNPN, SVGIG (reference sequence). CDR3 size: 13 residues. The CDR3 nucleotides read TGTGCCTGGAGTAAGAGATACACCGGGGAGCTGTTTTTT. Translating gives CAWSKRYTGELFF.

By share of the sample, this clone is medium-sized. The CDR3 nucleotides read TGTGCCAGCAGCTATCTAGCGGTACCGTCTAGCACAGATACGCAGTATTTT. Protein sequence: CASSYLAVPSSTDTQYF. The chain has TRBV11-2 and TRBJ2-3, with 7 bases lining up with TRBD2. The germline CDR1 and CDR2 sequences are SGHAT and FQNNGV. The V gene end was trimmed by 4 bases and the J gene end by 0 bases; junction bases not matched to a gene: 10. The CDR3 length is 17 residues.

The rearrangement links TRBV11-2 to TRBJ2-3, with D possibly matching TRBD2 (6 bases). Germline CDR1 is SGHAT and CDR2 is FQNNGV. The V end was cut by 5 bases, the J end by 3 bases, with 15 bases between. The CDR3 runs to 15 residues. CDR3 nucleotide sequence: TGTGCCAGCAGCCCGCCGGACTACTGGACAGATACGCAGTATTTT. It translates to CASSPPDYWTDTQYF.

The chain combines TRBV6-5 with TRBJ1-1, with 7 bases matching TRBD1. The CDR3 spans 15 residues. After removal of 6 bases from V and 1 base from J, the junction contained 8 bases not matched to a gene. From germline, CDR1 is MNHEY and CDR2 SVGAGI. CDR3 in DNA: TGTGCCAGCAGCCACTCGACAGGGTGGAACACTGAAGCTTTCTTT. Translation gives CASSHSTGWNTEAFF.